A single sample gave rise to the 2 T cell receptor beta chains below, sequenced in a study of blood T cell repertoires in COVID-19. The assay was immunoSEQ multiplex PCR, and TCRdb's table has in-frame clones only and misses some. The sample holds around 220,000 clones, 80% seen once. Material for sequencing was peripheral blood. These receptors were taken from a human donor in a cohort sampled during active COVID-19.

The chain couples TRBV19 to TRBJ1-2; possible D gene TRBD1, 5 bases. The CDR3 runs to 15 residues. Trimming removed 0 bases from V and 2 bases from J, with 10 bases in between. CDR1 is LNHDA, CDR2 SQIVND, per germline (reference sequence). The CDR3 is CASSIDGQGNYGYTF. In DNA form, the CDR3 reads TGTGCCAGTAGTATAGATGGGCAGGGCAACTATGGCTACACCTTC.

As DNA, the CDR3 is TGTGCCAGCAGTGAATCGGGACTAAAAAGGGTTGTC. Translation: CASSESGLKRVV. The chain links TRBV6-1 to TRBJ2-7, with TRBD2 matching over 7 bases. CDR1 and CDR2 (germline): MNHNS, SASEGT. This CDR3 region has 12 residues.